This TCR beta chain derives from a study of blood T cell repertoires in COVID-19. Only in-frame clones appear in the TCRdb table, and some are missing; sequencing was by immunoSEQ multiplex PCR. The data show approximately 220,000 clones, around 82% seen once. A few counts support this clone. The sample taken for sequencing was peripheral blood. The source of this sequence is a woman in her fifties or sixties with acute or convalescent COVID-19.

The CDR3 spells CASSFGGHSYEQYF. The CDR3 DNA sequence: TGTGCCAGCAGCTTCGGGGGGCACTCCTACGAGCAGTACTTC. The rearrangement uses TRBV5-5 and TRBJ2-7, with D perhaps TRBD2 (7 bases). Germline V gene lookup returns CDR1 SGHKS and CDR2 YYEKEE (reference sequence). The V and J ends lost 2 bases and 0 bases respectively, with 9 bases between them. The CDR3 loop spans 14 amino acids.